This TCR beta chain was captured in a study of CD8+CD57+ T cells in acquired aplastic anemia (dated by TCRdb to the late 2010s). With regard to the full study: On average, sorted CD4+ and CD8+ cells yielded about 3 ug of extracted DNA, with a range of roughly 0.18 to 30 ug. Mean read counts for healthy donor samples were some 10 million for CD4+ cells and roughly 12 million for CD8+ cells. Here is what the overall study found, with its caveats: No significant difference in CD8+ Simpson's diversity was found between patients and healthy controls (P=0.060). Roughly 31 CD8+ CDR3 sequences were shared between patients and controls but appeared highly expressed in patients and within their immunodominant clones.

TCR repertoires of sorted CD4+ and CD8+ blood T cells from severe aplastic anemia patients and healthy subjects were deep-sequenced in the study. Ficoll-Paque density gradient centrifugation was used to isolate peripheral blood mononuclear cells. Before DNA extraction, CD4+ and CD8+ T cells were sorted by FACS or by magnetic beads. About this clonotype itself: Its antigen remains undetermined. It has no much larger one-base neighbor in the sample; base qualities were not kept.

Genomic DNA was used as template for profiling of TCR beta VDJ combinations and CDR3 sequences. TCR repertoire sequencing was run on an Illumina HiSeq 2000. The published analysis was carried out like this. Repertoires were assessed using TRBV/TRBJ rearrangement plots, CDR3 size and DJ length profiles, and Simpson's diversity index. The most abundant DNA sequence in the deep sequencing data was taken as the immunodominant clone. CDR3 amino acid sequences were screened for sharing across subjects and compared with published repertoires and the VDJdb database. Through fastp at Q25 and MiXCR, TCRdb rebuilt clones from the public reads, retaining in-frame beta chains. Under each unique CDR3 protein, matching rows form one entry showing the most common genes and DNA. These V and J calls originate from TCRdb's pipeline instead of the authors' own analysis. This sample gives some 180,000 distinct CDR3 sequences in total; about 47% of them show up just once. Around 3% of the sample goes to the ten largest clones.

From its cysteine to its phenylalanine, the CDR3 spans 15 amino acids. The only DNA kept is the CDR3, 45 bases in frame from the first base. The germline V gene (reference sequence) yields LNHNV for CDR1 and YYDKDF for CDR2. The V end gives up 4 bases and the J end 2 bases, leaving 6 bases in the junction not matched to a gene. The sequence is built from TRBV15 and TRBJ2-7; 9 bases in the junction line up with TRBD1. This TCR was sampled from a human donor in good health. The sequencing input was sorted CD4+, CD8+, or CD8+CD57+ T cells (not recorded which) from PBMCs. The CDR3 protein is CATSKGGTGTYEQYF. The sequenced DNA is TGTGCCACCAGCAAGGGAGGGACAGGGACCTACGAGCAGTACTTC.